This TCR beta chain originates from a study of cytomegalovirus exposure and HLA in healthy donors. The study, taken as a whole, reports: In a later analysis, most CMV-associated TCR beta chains appeared HLA-restricted. Only CMV serostatus was available as immune exposure information.

With V trimmed by 2 bases and J by 6 bases, 9 bases remained unmatched. The CDR3 has 16 residues. Germline CDR1 reads SEHNR; CDR2 reads FQNEAQ (reference sequence). Healthy donors of bone marrow made up the group. The PCR ran on 60 Vbeta and 13 Jbeta primers. Produced via immunoSEQ multiplex PCR; TCRdb's table is partial and in-frame only. This listing includes 130,000 to 150,000 clones. Points on this clone: The antigen is unknown.

The clonotype originates from a male donor in good health and CMV-seronegative. The sequenced sample consisted of PBMCs. The chain has TRBV7-9 and TRBJ2-1, with TRBD2 matching over 8 bases. DNA of the CDR3: TGTGCCAGCAGCTTATCAGCCGCGGGAGGCCGCAATGAGCAGTTCTTC. Protein product: CASSLSAAGGRNEQFF.